One and the same sample provided the 25 T cell receptor beta chains below, sequenced in a study of Graves' ophthalmopathy and Graves' hyperthyroidism. RNA transcripts were the template, and TCR beta CDR3 regions were amplified from them. The library came from an HTBI-primed first-round RT-PCR and a second-round multiplex PCR. TCRdb passed the multiplex PCR reads through MiXCR, listing each CDR3 protein once. This sample has 150,000 to 200,000 distinct CDR3 sequences, with 35% to 45% found just once. The specimen was peripheral blood. All receptors derive from a man aged 25-40 years with Graves' ophthalmopathy.

The chain has TRBV12-3 or TRBV12-4 and TRBJ1-6; 8 bases fit TRBD1. The ends lost 6 bases at V and 7 bases at J; junction bases unmatched: 2. This CDR3 region has 13 residues. The CDR3 sequence is CASRDRDNSPLHF. The DNA of the CDR3 is TGTGCCAGCAGGGACAGGGACAATTCACCCCTCCACTTT.

In nucleotides, the CDR3 is TGTGCCAGCAGCTTAGGGGCAGGGGTCAACATTCAGTACTTC. Translation: CASSLGAGVNIQYF. The chain carries TRBV5-5 and TRBJ2-4; TRBD1 might be the D (6 bases). CDR3 length: 14 residues. The V end lost 2 bases, the J end lost 7 bases, and 13 bases lay between the germline ends. Germline V gene lookup returns CDR1 SGHKS and CDR2 YYEKEE (reference sequence).

This clonotype showed up many times. The J gene is TRBJ2-7, the V gene TRBV20-1; D may be TRBD2 (6 bases). The CDR3 totals 14 residues. The germline V and J ends were trimmed by 7 bases and 2 bases, with 18 bases remaining between them. Germline CDR1 and CDR2: DFQATT and SNEGSKA (reference sequence). The CDR3 coding sequence is TGCAGTGTCTCTGGCGGGAACAATCCCTACGAGCAGTACTTC. This gives the protein CSVSGGNNPYEQYF.

This clonotype was counted a few times. The V and J genes are TRBV13 and TRBJ2-5; D is unresolved. The ends were cut back, 9 bases at V and 2 bases at J, with 13 bases in the middle. The CDR3 loop spans 13 amino acids. Germline assignment: CDR1 PRHDT and CDR2 FYEKMQ (reference sequence). In nucleotides, the CDR3 is TGTGCCAGTAGCAGCGTTACTCAAGAGACCCAGTACTTC. It yields the protein CASSSVTQETQYF.

The table lists this clonotype with a count of one. The chain is built from TRBV6-2 or TRBV6-3 and TRBJ2-7; 13 bases map to TRBD2. The CDR3 has 18 amino acids. Losses at the gene ends were 7 bases for V and 1 base for J; bases not matched to a gene: 13. CDR1 and CDR2 from the germline V gene are MNHEY and SVGEGT. The CDR3 reads CASNIGLAGEIISYEQYF. CDR3 DNA: TGTGCCAGCAATATCGGACTAGCGGGAGAGATTATTTCCTACGAGCAGTACTTC.

In its sample, this clonotype was seen many times. This chain connects TRBV11-2 to TRBJ1-1; D is unresolved. Trimming cost V 2 bases and J 10 bases, with 17 bases left between them. The germline V gene has CDR1 SGHAT and CDR2 FQNNGV. The CDR3 extends over 14 amino acids. The CDR3 spells CASSLYREGGGAFF. Here the CDR3 DNA reads TGTGCCAGCAGCTTATACCGGGAGGGTGGTGGAGCTTTCTTT.

This rearrangement joins TRBV6-1 to TRBJ1-1; a possible D gene is TRBD1 (5 bases). Trimming pared 8 bases from V and 1 base from J, leaving 29 bases between. The CDR3 runs to 19 residues. Germline CDR1 MNHNS, CDR2 SASEGT. The CDR3 reads CASGPSEARDYFSNTEAFF. The CDR3 DNA reads TGTGCCAGCGGTCCATCGGAGGCCCGGGACTATTTTTCGAACACTGAAGCTTTCTTT.

The chain combines TRBV19 with TRBJ2-5, with D maybe TRBD1 (6 bases). This CDR3 has 15 residues. The germline V and J ends were trimmed by 3 bases and 5 bases, with 16 bases remaining between them. The germline V gene encodes CDR1 LNHDA and CDR2 SQIVND (reference sequence). The CDR3 DNA reads TGTGCCAGTAGTATGATGTGGGCAGGGGCGGAGACCCAGTACTTC. Amino acids: CASSMMWAGAETQYF.

This clonotype has just a few counts. The V and J genes are TRBV28 and TRBJ1-5; D gene ambiguous. The CDR3 loop spans 14 amino acids. Looked up from germline, CDR1 is MDHEN and CDR2 is SYDVKM. Trimming pared 6 bases from V and 0 bases from J, leaving 9 bases between. The CDR3 DNA follows: TGTGCCAGCAGATACCTTACTAGCAATCAGCCCCAGCATTTT. This gives the protein CASRYLTSNQPQHF.

The chain carries TRBV12-3 or TRBV12-4 and TRBJ2-7, with D possibly matching TRBD2 (5 bases). The CDR3 totals 14 residues. The V end lost 3 bases, the J end lost 2 bases, and 11 bases lay between the germline ends. CDR3 residues: CASSFTGKTYEQYF. In nucleotides, the CDR3 is TGTGCCAGCAGTTTCACGGGAAAAACCTACGAGCAGTACTTC.

CDR3 protein: CASSQDSSNYGYTF. Here the CDR3 DNA reads TGTGCCAGCTCCCAGGACAGTTCTAACTATGGCTACACCTTC. V gene TRBV18 combines with J gene TRBJ1-2; D is possibly TRBD1 (6 bases). Looked up from germline, CDR1 is KGHSH and CDR2 is LQKENI. Between the trimmed V and J ends, which lost 6 bases and 0 bases, there was a span of 11 bases. The CDR3 is made up of 14 amino acids.

The chain couples TRBV6-4 to TRBJ1-1, with D uncertain. This CDR3 contains 16 residues. Per the germline V gene, CDR1 is MRHNA and CDR2 is SNTAGT. The V gene lost 3 bases and the J gene lost 7 bases, with 21 bases spanning the gap. CDR3 loop: CASSELRHFPSGEAFF. CDR3 in DNA: TGTGCCAGCAGTGAACTCAGGCACTTCCCCTCGGGTGAAGCTTTCTTT.

The rearrangement links TRBV12-3 or TRBV12-4 to TRBJ1-6; a weak D match, TRBD1 (6 bases). V shed 1 base and J shed 7 bases, with 17 bases lying between them. CDR3 length: 17 amino acids. CDR3 sequence: CASSLELAGVINSPLHF. In DNA, the CDR3 is TGTGCCAGCAGTTTAGAGTTGGCAGGGGTAATCAATTCACCCCTCCACTTT.

This clonotype was picked up many times. This rearrangement joins TRBV12-3 or TRBV12-4 to TRBJ1-2; D remains ambiguous. CDR3 length: 16 residues. Trimming shortened V by 3 bases and J by 4 bases, and 18 bases separated the two germline ends. The CDR3 loop reads CASSFSRRPVGYGYTF. CDR3 DNA sequence: TGTGCCAGCAGTTTTTCCAGGCGCCCAGTTGGCTATGGCTACACCTTC.

This rearrangement joins TRBV30 to TRBJ1-1; the D is unclear. This CDR3 is 12 amino acids long. Germline CDR1 and CDR2: GTSNPN and SVGIG (reference sequence). V lost 5 bases and J 0 bases, leaving 7 bases between the germline ends. For the CDR3, the DNA is TGTGCCTGGGGGAATATGAACACTGAAGCTTTCTTT. Its translation: CAWGNMNTEAFF.

In this sample, this clonotype turned up many times. The chain couples TRBV7-4 to TRBJ2-4; 7 bases match TRBD2. V lost 5 bases and J lost 15; bases outside the gene matches: 4. This CDR3 contains 10 residues. Germline assignment: CDR1 SGHVT and CDR2 SQSDAQ. This chain's CDR3 is CASSTGLMYF. CDR3 bases: TGTGCCAGCAGCACGGGACTAATGTACTTC.

The sample holds many counts of this clonotype. J is TRBJ2-7 and V is TRBV28, with 9 bases identical to TRBD1. V lost 1 base and J lost 7; bases outside the gene matches: 8. Germline V gives CDR1 MDHEN, CDR2 SYDVKM. The CDR3 has 15 residues. CDR3 amino acids: CASSLSHRGLKEQYF. CDR3 nucleotide sequence: TGTGCCAGCAGTTTATCGCACAGGGGGCTCAAAGAGCAGTACTTC.

This clonotype was seen at least ten times. V usage is TRBV11-2 and J usage is TRBJ2-5; 8 bases match TRBD2. In germline, CDR1 is SGHAT, CDR2 FQNNGV. This CDR3 is built from 15 residues. The J segment lost 2 bases and the V segment lost 2 bases, leaving 4 bases of the junction unmatched. The CDR3 loop is CASSLNLAGQETQYF. The DNA for the CDR3 is TGTGCCAGCAGCTTAAATTTAGCGGGACAAGAGACCCAGTACTTC.

This clonotype was recorded many times. This rearrangement joins TRBV7-8 to TRBJ1-2, with TRBD1 matching over 11 bases. The germline V gene encodes CDR1 SGHVS and CDR2 FQNEAQ. The V and J ends lost 2 bases and 7 bases, in that order; junction bases with no gene match: 9. The CDR3 spans 16 residues. The CDR3 DNA is TGTGCCAGCAGCTTACTACAGGACAGGGGGCTGGGTGGCTACACCTTC. As protein: CASSLLQDRGLGGYTF. Based on the CDR3 plus reference TRBV7-8 and TRBJ1-2, the full variable domain is GAGVSQSPRYKVAKRGQDVALRCDPISGHVSLFWYQQALGQGPEFLTYFQNEAQLDKSGLPSDRFFAERPEGSVSTLKIQRTQQEDSAVYLCASSLLQDRGLGGYTFGSGTRLTVV.

The CDR3 DNA reads TGTGCCAGCAGTTACGAGGGGGCACAAAACTATGGCTACACCTTC. Its translation is CASSYEGAQNYGYTF. The V and J genes are TRBV6-2 or TRBV6-3 and TRBJ1-2; 7 bases agree with TRBD1. Trimming took 2 bases from V and 2 from J; bases not matched to a gene: 5. Per germline, CDR1 MNHEY and CDR2 SVGEGT. The CDR3 contains 15 residues.

The chain uses TRBV6-5 and TRBJ2-2; no firm D call. Per the germline V gene, CDR1 is MNHEY and CDR2 is SVGAGI. This CDR3 is built from 14 residues. Trimming stripped 10 bases from V and 6 bases from J, with 18 bases between. The CDR3 sequence: CATQFSLGAGELFF. DNA of the CDR3: TGTGCCACCCAGTTTAGCTTAGGAGCCGGGGAGCTGTTTTTT.

The chain joins TRBV7-9 to TRBJ1-1; D not resolved. The ends were cut back, 8 bases at V and 1 base at J, with 11 bases in the middle. Germline assignment: CDR1 SEHNR and CDR2 FQNEAQ (reference sequence). This CDR3 spans 13 amino acids. The CDR3 loop reads CASVLSGNTEAFF. In DNA form, the CDR3 reads TGTGCCAGCGTGCTCTCCGGGAACACTGAAGCTTTCTTT.

This clonotype came up many times. The genes are TRBV9 and TRBJ2-7; TRBD2 matches at 14 bases. With 4 bases clipped from V and 6 bases from J, the junction kept 9 bases outside the gene matches. The germline V gene encodes CDR1 SGDLS and CDR2 YYNGEE. CDR3 length: 16 amino acids. CDR3 loop: CASSPRGLAGAFEQYF. The CDR3 DNA reads as TGTGCCAGCAGCCCTAGGGGACTAGCGGGAGCCTTCGAGCAGTACTTC.

As for this clonotype: The CDR3 end shows no conserved phenylalanine or tryptophan, and so a read error is likely. The J gene is TRBJ1-5, the V gene TRBV20-1; maybe TRBD1 (5 bases). CDR1 and CDR2 from the germline V gene are DFQATT and SNEGSKA (reference sequence). The CDR3 extends over 14 amino acids. V was trimmed by 3 bases and J by 2 bases, leaving 11 bases between them. CDR3 DNA sequence: TGCAGTGCTAGGGGGCCTAGGGGCAATCAGCCCCAGCATTCT. Translated, it gives CSARGPRGNQPQHS.

Ten or more counts support this clonotype. The J gene is TRBJ1-5, the V gene TRBV19; 8 nucleotides line up with TRBD1. The CDR3 runs 16 residues. After removal of 3 bases from V and 6 bases from J, the junction contained 10 bases not matched to a gene. Germline CDR1 LNHDA, CDR2 SQIVND (reference sequence). The CDR3 DNA is TGTGCCAGTAGTATGCTCCTCCAGGGGGCTGGTCAGCCCCAGCATTTT. Encoded protein: CASSMLLQGAGQPQHF.